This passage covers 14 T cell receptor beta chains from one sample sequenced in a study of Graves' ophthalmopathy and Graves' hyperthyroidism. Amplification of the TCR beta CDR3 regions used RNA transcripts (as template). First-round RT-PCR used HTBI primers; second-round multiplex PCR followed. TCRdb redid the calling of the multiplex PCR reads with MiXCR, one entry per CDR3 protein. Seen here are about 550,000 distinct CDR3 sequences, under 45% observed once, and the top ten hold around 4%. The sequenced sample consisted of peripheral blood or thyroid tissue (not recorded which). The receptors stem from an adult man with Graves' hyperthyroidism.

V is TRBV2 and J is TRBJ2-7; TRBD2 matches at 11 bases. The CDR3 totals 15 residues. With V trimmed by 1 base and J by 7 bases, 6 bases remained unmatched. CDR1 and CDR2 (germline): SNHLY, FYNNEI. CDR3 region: CASSEGLAGSNEQYF. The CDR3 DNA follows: TGTGCCAGCAGTGAAGGACTAGCGGGAAGCAATGAGCAGTACTTC.

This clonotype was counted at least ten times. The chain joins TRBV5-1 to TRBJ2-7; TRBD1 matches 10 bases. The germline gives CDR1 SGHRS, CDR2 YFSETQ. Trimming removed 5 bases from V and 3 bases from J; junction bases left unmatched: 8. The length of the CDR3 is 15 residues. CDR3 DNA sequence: TGCGCCAGCAGGGTTTCGACAGGGGGCTTCTACGAGCAGTACTTC. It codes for CASRVSTGGFYEQYF.

The CDR3 bases are TGCAGCAGTTTTTCTGTGAGGGACACTGAAGCTTTCTTT. This gives the protein CSSFSVRDTEAFF. The genes are TRBV29-1 and TRBJ1-1; no clear D gene. The germline CDR1 and CDR2 sequences are SQVTM and ANQGSEA. The V gene lost 8 bases and the J gene lost 3 bases, with 16 bases spanning the gap. The CDR3 is 13 residues long.

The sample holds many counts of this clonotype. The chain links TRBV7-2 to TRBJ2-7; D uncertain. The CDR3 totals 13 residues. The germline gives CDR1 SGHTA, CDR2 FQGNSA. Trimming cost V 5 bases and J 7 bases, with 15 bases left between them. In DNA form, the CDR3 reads TGTGCCAGCAGCCTACCCGTCGCGCGTGAGCAGTACTTC. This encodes CASSLPVAREQYF.

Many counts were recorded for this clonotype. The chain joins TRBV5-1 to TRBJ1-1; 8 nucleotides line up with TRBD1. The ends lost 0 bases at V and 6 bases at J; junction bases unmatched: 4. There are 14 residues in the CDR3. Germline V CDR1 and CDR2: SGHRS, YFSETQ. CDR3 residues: CASSLGSGGPEAFF. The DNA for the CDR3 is TGCGCCAGCAGCTTGGGATCAGGGGGCCCTGAAGCTTTCTTT.

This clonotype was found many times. CDR3 nucleotides: TGTGCCAGCAGCCCCCCCGAAGCCCAAGAGACCCAGTACTTC. It yields the protein CASSPPEAQETQYF. V gene TRBV7-8 combines with J gene TRBJ2-5, with D unresolved. Deletions cut 5 bases from V and 1 base from J, with 11 bases between. The CDR3 totals 14 residues. Germline lookup yields CDR1 SGHVS and CDR2 FQNEAQ.

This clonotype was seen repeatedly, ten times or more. This CDR3 is CASSLVGLAGGGSSYEQYF. CDR3 bases: TGTGCCAGCAGCTTGGTCGGTCTAGCGGGAGGAGGAAGCTCCTACGAGCAGTACTTC. The chain uses TRBV5-5 and TRBJ2-7; 11 bases agree with TRBD2. CDR3 length: 19 amino acids. Trimming took 0 bases from V and 0 from J; bases not matched to a gene: 11. Germline CDR1 and CDR2: SGHKS and YYEKEE (reference sequence).

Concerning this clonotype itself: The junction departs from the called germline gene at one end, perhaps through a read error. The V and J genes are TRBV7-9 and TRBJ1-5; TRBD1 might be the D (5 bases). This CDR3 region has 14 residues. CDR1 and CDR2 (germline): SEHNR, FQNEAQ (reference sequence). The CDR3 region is CASSLSGANQPRHF. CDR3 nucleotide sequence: TGTGCCAGCAGCTTAAGTGGGGCAAATCAGCCCCGGCATTTT. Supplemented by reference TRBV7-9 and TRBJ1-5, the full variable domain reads DTGVSQNPRHKITKRGQNVTFRCDPISEHNRLYWYRQTLGQGPEFLTYFQNEAQLEKSRLLSDRFSAERPKGSFSTLEIQRTEQGDSAMYLCASSLSGANQPRHFGDGTRLSIL.

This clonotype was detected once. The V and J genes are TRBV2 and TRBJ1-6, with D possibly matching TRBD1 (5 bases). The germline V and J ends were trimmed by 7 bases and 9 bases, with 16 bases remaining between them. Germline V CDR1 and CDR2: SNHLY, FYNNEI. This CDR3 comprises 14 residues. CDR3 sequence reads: CASIRDEGSSPLHF. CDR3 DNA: TGTGCCAGCATCCGGGACGAGGGTTCTTCACCCCTCCACTTT.

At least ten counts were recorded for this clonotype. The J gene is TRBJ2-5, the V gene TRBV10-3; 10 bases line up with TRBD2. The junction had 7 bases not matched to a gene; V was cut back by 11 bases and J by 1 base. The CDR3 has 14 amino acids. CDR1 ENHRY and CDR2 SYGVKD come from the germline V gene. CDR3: CAVSGTSVQETQYF. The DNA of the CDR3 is TGTGCCGTTTCCGGGACTAGCGTCCAAGAGACCCAGTACTTC.

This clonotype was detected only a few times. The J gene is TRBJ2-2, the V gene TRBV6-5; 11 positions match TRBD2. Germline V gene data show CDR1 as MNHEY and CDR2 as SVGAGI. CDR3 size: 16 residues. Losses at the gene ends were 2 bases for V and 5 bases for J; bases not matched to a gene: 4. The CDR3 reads CASSYGSGGETGELFF. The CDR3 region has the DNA TGTGCCAGCAGTTACGGTAGCGGGGGGGAAACCGGGGAGCTGTTTTTT.

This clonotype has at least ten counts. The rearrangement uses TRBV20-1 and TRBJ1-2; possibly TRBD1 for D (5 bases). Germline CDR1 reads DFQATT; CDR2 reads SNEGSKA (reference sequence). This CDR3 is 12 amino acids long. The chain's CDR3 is CAYLGLGYGYTF. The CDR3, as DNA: TGCGCTTACCTGGGACTGGGCTATGGCTACACCTTC.

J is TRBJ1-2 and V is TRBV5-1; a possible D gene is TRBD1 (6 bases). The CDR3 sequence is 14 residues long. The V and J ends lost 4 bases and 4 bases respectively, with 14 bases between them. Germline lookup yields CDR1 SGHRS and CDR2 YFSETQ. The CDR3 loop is CASSPRGGTYGYTF. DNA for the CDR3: TGCGCCAGCAGCCCCAGGGGTGGTACCTATGGCTACACCTTC.

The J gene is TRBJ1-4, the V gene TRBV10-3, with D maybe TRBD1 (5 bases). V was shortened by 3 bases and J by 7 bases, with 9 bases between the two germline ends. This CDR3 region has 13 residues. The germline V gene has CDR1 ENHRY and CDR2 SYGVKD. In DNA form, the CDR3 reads TGTGCCATCAGTGATGCAGGGACTGAAAAACTGTTTTTT. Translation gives CAISDAGTEKLFF.